This T cell receptor (beta chain) is from a study of blood T cell repertoires in COVID-19. Original data processing: Amplification from reference gene primers served as the basis for estimated nucleated cell counts. Method: immunoSEQ multiplex PCR; TCRdb's copy keeps in-frame clones and lacks some. The V and J calls and clone size are taken from that table; D and trimming were inferred from the DNA. The data contain 190,000 or so clones, around 82% of them singletons. V gave up 2 bases and J gave up 7 bases, with 17 bases separating them. Per germline, CDR1 SGHVS and CDR2 FQNEAQ. The CDR3 has 16 amino acids. Enrollees, about 18 to 90 years old, lived in roughly 24 US areas. Recovered status applied to Cohort 3 donors who had two consecutive negative PCRs. It also applied to those with clearance or with symptom resolution.

The clonotype originates from a man in his forties or fifties who had recovered from COVID-19. The sample comprised PBMCs or T cells enriched from blood (not recorded which). The gene calls are TRBV7-8 and TRBJ1-4, with D maybe TRBD1 (5 bases). CDR3 sequence: CASSLRGGLAVEKLFF. CDR3 nucleotides: TGTGCCAGCAGCTTAAGGGGAGGACTAGCAGTTGAAAAACTGTTTTTT.